Following are 3 T cell receptor beta chains from one sample sequenced in a study of human T cells and chemical hapten exposure. In TCRdb, the RACE reads were re-called with MiXCR into one record per CDR3 protein. The table has roughly 100,000 distinct CDR3 sequences, roughly a third seen once. The time point is: patch test 3, about 24 weeks after DPC sensitization. Treatment noted: therapeutic diphenylcyclopropenone sensitization with weekly scalp DPC. The material sequenced was whole blood, taken in connection with sensitization to the hapten diphenylcyclopropenone (DPC). Receptors originate from a middle-aged man with alopecia areata. Some clones in this sample may be carry-over from other donors' samples.

The V call is TRBV11-1, the J call TRBJ1-1, with D perhaps matching TRBD1 (5 bases). There are 12 residues in the CDR3. The germline CDR1 and CDR2 sequences are SGHAT and FQDESV (reference sequence). V was pared by 6 bases and J by 7 bases, with 12 bases between. CDR3 bases: TGTGCCAGCAGGACCGACAGTTGTGAAGCTTTCTTT. Encoded protein: CASRTDSCEAFF.

This clonotype was observed a handful of times. The chain joins TRBV12-3 or TRBV12-4 to TRBJ1-5; a possible D gene is TRBD1 (5 bases). V was trimmed by 3 bases and J by 0 bases, leaving 6 bases between them. This CDR3 is 14 amino acids long. The CDR3 nucleotides are TGTGCCAGCAGTTTTGACAGTAGCAATCAGCCCCAGCATTTT. Protein sequence: CASSFDSSNQPQHF.

This chain uses TRBV20-1 with TRBJ1-6; TRBD1 matches at 8 bases. V was clipped by 5 bases and J by 6 bases; unmatched bases: 9. This CDR3 contains 15 residues. Germline assignment: CDR1 DFQATT and CDR2 SNEGSKA (reference sequence). The CDR3 DNA reads TGCAGTGCTTCCAGCCGGGACAGGACTAATTCACCCCTCCACTTT. Protein product: CSASSRDRTNSPLHF.